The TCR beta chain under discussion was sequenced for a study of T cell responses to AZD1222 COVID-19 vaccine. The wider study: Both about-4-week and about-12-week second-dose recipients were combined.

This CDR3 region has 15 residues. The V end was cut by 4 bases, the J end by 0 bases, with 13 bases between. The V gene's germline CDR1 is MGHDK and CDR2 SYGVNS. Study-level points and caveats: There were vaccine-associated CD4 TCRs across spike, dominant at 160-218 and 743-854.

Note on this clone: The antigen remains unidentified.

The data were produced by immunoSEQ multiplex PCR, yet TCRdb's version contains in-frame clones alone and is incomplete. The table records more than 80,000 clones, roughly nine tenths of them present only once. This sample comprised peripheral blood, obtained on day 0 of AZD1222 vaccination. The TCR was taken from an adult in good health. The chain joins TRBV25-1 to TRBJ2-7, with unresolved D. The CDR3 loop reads CASSGLDGSSYEQYF. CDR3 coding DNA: TGTGCCAGCAGTGGGCTGGACGGCTCCTCCTACGAGCAGTACTTC.